The source of this TCR beta chain is a study of beta chain features in type 1 diabetes. General study points: Over-representation of high TCR-expressing cells was a possible consequence of cDNA sequencing. TCRB CDR3 length was moderately but significantly reduced in all four CD4+ subsets of Type 1 diabetes patients. The naive, central memory and Treg TCRB repertoires looked more alike in patients than they did in healthy donors.

Around 120 mL of blood, on average, came from one heparinised draw per donor. By way of CD45RO/CCR7/CD25/CD127/CD95/CD27, the CD4+ regulatory, stem cell-like memory, central memory and naive cells were sorted. In regard to this clone: Its antigen remains unidentified.

V was clipped by 0 bases and J by 2 bases; unmatched bases: 8. Looked up from germline, CDR1 is MGHRA and CDR2 is YSYEKL. CDR3 length equals 17 residues. Every bit of the isolated RNA underwent reverse transcription, so sequencing read expressed TCRB transcripts. Assay: immunoSEQ multiplex PCR; the TCRdb copy retains only in-frame clones and omits some. The data contain about 150,000 clones, approximately 10% of them singletons. The receptor's source is a woman aged 25 to 39 with type 1 diabetes. The chain couples TRBV4-1 to TRBJ2-7, with 9 bases lining up with TRBD2. The sample taken for sequencing was central memory CD4+ T cells from blood. The DNA of the CDR3 is TGCGCCAGCAGCCAAGATGCAGCTAGCGGGATCCCCTACGAGCAGTACTTC. Residues: CASSQDAASGIPYEQYF.